Listed below are T cell receptor beta chains from one sample, sequenced in a study of CD4+ T cells in melanoma. The method was immunoSEQ multiplex PCR; TCRdb's version includes in-frame clones alone and lacks a portion of them. Of roughly 120,000 clones detected, about nine tenths appear once; the ten largest clones hold less than 4%. The sequenced material came from peripheral blood. These receptor sequences come from a human donor with melanoma. The CDR3 runs from the conserved cysteine through the conserved F or W. Fields, in order: clone size, J gene, D gene, V gene, CDR3 protein, CDR3 DNA. A D gene is named only where the DNA matches it firmly. Size tells how often a clone was seen (once, few, many) or the class of an expanded clone, and some rows leave it out.

NA	TRBJ2-3	NA	TRBV7-2	CASSLVRDTQYF	TGTGCCAGCAGCTTAGTCCGAGATACGCAGTATTTT
NA	TRBJ1-5	NA	TRBV6-5	CAISHGGVNQPQHF	TGTGCCATCTCCCATGGGGGAGTCAATCAGCCCCAGCATTTT
NA	TRBJ1-4	NA	TRBV28	CASSRLATNEKLFF	TGTGCCAGCAGTCGACTTGCAACTAATGAAAAACTGTTTTTT
NA	TRBJ1-3	NA	TRBV5-6	CASSLDNRGNTIYF	TGTGCCAGCAGCTTGGATAATCGAGGAAACACCATATATTTT
NA	TRBJ2-7	TRBD2	TRBV27	CASRGGLSYEQYF	TGTGCCAGCCGGGGGGGTCTCTCCTACGAGCAGTACTTC
NA	TRBJ2-1	NA	TRBV19	CASMRVYEQFF	TGTGCCAGTATGCGAGTGTATGAGCAGTTCTTC
once	TRBJ1-2	NA	TRBV2	CASSEGAGYTF	TGTGCCAGCAGTGAGGGGGCGGGCTACACCTTC
NA	TRBJ1-1	NA	TRBV9	CASSTDPGGNTEAFF	TGTGCCAGCAGCACAGATCCGGGAGGGAACACTGAAGCTTTCTTT
NA	TRBJ2-3	NA	TRBV4-3	CASSQDRGTRTQYF	TGCGCCAGCAGCCAAGATCGGGGGACGAGGACGCAGTATTTT
NA	TRBJ1-2	NA	TRBV27	CASSLALGRVNGYTF	TGTGCCAGCAGTTTAGCCCTCGGGCGGGTCAATGGCTACACCTTC
NA	TRBJ2-1	NA	TRBV7-9	CASSLRDPAYNEQFF	TGTGCCAGCAGCTTACGGGACCCCGCCTACAATGAGCAGTTCTTC
NA	TRBJ2-1	TRBD2	TRBV9	CASSFTSGTRGGEQFF	TGTGCCAGCAGCTTCACCTCCGGGACTAGAGGAGGGGAGCAGTTCTTC
NA	TRBJ2-3	NA	TRBV27	CASSFFVSGATDTQYF	TGTGCCAGCAGTTTTTTTGTGTCAGGGGCCACAGATACGCAGTATTTT
NA	TRBJ2-7	TRBD1	TRBV19	CASSPRQGDYEQYF	TGTGCCAGTAGTCCGCGACAGGGGGACTACGAGCAGTACTTC
once	TRBJ1-1	NA	TRBV6-5	CASRYAINTEAFF	TGTGCCAGCAGATACGCGATAAACACTGAAGCTTTCTTT
NA	TRBJ1-5	NA	TRBV19	CASSIGHQNQPQHF	TGTGCCAGTAGTATTGGGCACCAAAATCAGCCCCAGCATTTT
NA	TRBJ2-3	TRBD2	TRBV19	CASSTTTSGGRDTQYF	TGTGCCAGTAGTACTACGACTAGCGGGGGGAGAGATACGCAGTATTTT
once	TRBJ2-7	TRBD2	TRBV5-1	CASSLDPIAGDREQYF	TGCGCCAGCAGCTTGGACCCCATAGCGGGAGATCGCGAGCAGTACTTC
NA	TRBJ2-3	NA	TRBV9	CASSVVGGGNTDTQYF	TGTGCCAGCAGCGTAGTTGGCGGCGGAAACACAGATACGCAGTATTTT
once	TRBJ2-7	NA	TRBV20-1	CSAQNSYEQYF	TGCAGTGCCCAAAACAGTTACGAGCAGTACTTC
NA	TRBJ1-6	TRBD1	TRBV28	CASSFSGGGGNSPLHF	TGTGCCAGCAGTTTTTCAGGGGGCGGTGGGAATTCACCCCTCCACTTT
NA	TRBJ2-1	NA	TRBV7-2	CASSLGSHEQFF	TGTGCCAGCAGCTTAGGGTCCCATGAGCAGTTCTTC
NA	TRBJ1-4	NA	TRBV6-6	CASSYRDGNEKLFF	TGTGCCAGCAGTTACCGGGACGGTAATGAAAAACTGTTTTTT
NA	TRBJ1-5	NA	TRBV4-1	CASSIVEGSNQPQHF	TGCGCCAGCAGTATAGTAGAGGGTAGCAATCAGCCCCAGCATTTT
NA	TRBJ2-7	NA	TRBV7-9	CASSLQGADEQYF	TGTGCCAGCAGCTTGCAGGGCGCGGACGAGCAGTACTTC
once	TRBJ1-1	TRBD1	TRBV4-2	CASSQDLFGQENTEAFF	TGTGCCAGCAGCCAAGATCTTTTCGGACAGGAGAACACTGAAGCTTTCTTT
NA	TRBJ1-3	NA	TRBV7-9	CASSRTVSGNTIYF	TGTGCCAGCTCAAGGACGGTCTCTGGAAACACCATATATTTT
NA	TRBJ1-1	NA	TRBV7-2	CASSLGQTTEAFF	TGTGCCAGCAGCCTGGGCCAGACTACTGAAGCTTTCTTT
NA	TRBJ1-5	NA	TRBV7-2	CASSIRTLEQPQHF	TGTGCCAGCAGCATAAGGACTTTAGAGCAGCCCCAGCATTTT
NA	TRBJ2-3	TRBD2	TRBV6-4	CASTLPASGNASTDTQYF	TGTGCCAGCACCCTACCGGCTAGCGGAAATGCTAGCACAGATACGCAGTATTTT
NA	TRBJ1-6	NA	TRBV5-6	CASSLGWGPRTPLHF	TGTGCCAGCAGCTTGGGTTGGGGCCCGAGGACACCCCTCCACTTT
NA	TRBJ2-7	TRBD2	TRBV4-1	CASSQARGGRFYEQYF	TGCGCCAGCAGCCAAGCCCGGGGGGGGCGGTTCTACGAGCAGTACTTC
NA	TRBJ1-2	NA	TRBV9	CASSEHPQGSYTF	TGTGCCAGCAGCGAACACCCCCAGGGGAGCTACACCTTC
NA	TRBJ2-3	NA	TRBV7-2	CASSLDGRRTDTQYF	TGTGCCAGCAGCTTAGATGGGAGGCGCACAGATACGCAGTATTTT
NA	TRBJ1-4	TRBD1	TRBV4-1	CASSLDRVNEKLFF	TGCGCCAGCAGCTTGGACAGGGTAAATGAAAAACTGTTTTTT
few	TRBJ2-3	NA	TRBV6-1	CASSEAGHRADTQYF	TGTGCCAGCAGTGAAGCGGGCCACCGGGCAGATACGCAGTATTTT
NA	TRBJ1-2	TRBD1	TRBV7-2	CASSSGQAYGYTF	TGTGCCAGCAGCTCGGGACAGGCCTATGGCTACACCTTC
NA	TRBJ2-3	TRBD2	TRBV5-4	CASSLRGGGMGGTDTQYF	TGTGCCAGCAGCCTGCGGGGGGGCGGTATGGGGGGCACAGATACGCAGTATTTT
NA	TRBJ2-1	NA	TRBV4-1	CASSQDLGASTYNEQFF	TGCGCCAGCAGCCAAGATCTAGGCGCTAGCACCTACAATGAGCAGTTCTTC
NA	TRBJ2-7	TRBD2	TRBV7-2	CASSSTSGSYEQYF	TGTGCCAGCAGCTCTACTAGCGGGTCCTACGAGCAGTACTTC
NA	TRBJ2-1	NA	TRBV10-3	CAISVGGDEQFF	TGTGCCATCAGTGTGGGGGGCGATGAGCAGTTCTTC